This TCR beta chain appears in the sequencing data of a study of cytomegalovirus exposure and HLA in healthy donors. Study background: Around 180 million T cells yielded around 120 million unique TCR beta sequences in earlier analysis. Study conclusions and caveats: Previous analysis showed most TCR beta V segments were productive about 87% or about 30% of the time.

Donors likely had unrecorded immune exposures despite being nominally healthy when sampled. The CDR3 sequence is 17 residues long. Trimming took 6 bases from V and 1 from J; bases not matched to a gene: 11. The germline V gene encodes CDR1 SGHVS and CDR2 FQNEAQ. The table lists this clone with a few counts. Its antigen is not known. The PCR ran on 60 Vbeta and 13 Jbeta primers. Assay: immunoSEQ multiplex PCR; the TCRdb copy retains only in-frame clones and omits some. The sample carries more than 200,000 clones, 83% recorded once. The sample taken for sequencing was PBMCs. This chain connects TRBV7-8 to TRBJ2-5; 10 bases align to TRBD1. This TCR derives from a girl aged 5 to 17 in good health and CMV-seronegative. CDR3 protein: CASSLHGGQGFQETQYF. The CDR3 DNA reads TGTGCCAGCAGTTTACACGGGGGACAGGGGTTCCAAGAGACCCAGTACTTC.